This paragraph reports one T cell receptor (beta chain). Its matching antigen is unknown. Everyone who donated was a Caucasian adult who lived in Nashville, Tennessee. Each subset's genomic DNA was shared equally among a number of immunoSEQ plates. The method was immunoSEQ multiplex PCR; TCRdb's version includes in-frame clones alone and lacks a portion of them. The table includes 980,000 or so clones, about three quarters detected once. This record comes from a study of shared clonotypes between healthy human individuals. Whole-study results and caveats: Naive subsets usually exceeded memory subsets in estimated richness.

What was sequenced was memory CD4+ T cells sorted from blood. Regarding subset: CD45RA-negative fraction. The receptor was isolated from a man aged 18 to 35 in good health.

The CDR3 sequence: CASSLDRTGNTIYF. The CDR3 DNA reads TGTGCCAGCAGCTTGGACAGGACTGGAAACACCATATATTTT. This chain links TRBV5-6 with TRBJ1-3, with TRBD1 as a possible D gene (5 bases). Germline-derived CDR1 and CDR2 are SGHDT and YYEEEE. The CDR3 runs to 14 residues. V shed 0 bases and J shed 2 bases, with 6 bases lying between them. The whole variable domain, filled in from reference TRBV5-6 and TRBJ1-3, reads DAGVTQSPTHLIKTRGQQVTLRCSPKSGHDTVSWYQQALGQGPQFIFQYYEEEERQRGNFPDRFSGHQFPNYSSELNVNALLLGDSALYLCASSLDRTGNTIYFGEGSWLTVV.